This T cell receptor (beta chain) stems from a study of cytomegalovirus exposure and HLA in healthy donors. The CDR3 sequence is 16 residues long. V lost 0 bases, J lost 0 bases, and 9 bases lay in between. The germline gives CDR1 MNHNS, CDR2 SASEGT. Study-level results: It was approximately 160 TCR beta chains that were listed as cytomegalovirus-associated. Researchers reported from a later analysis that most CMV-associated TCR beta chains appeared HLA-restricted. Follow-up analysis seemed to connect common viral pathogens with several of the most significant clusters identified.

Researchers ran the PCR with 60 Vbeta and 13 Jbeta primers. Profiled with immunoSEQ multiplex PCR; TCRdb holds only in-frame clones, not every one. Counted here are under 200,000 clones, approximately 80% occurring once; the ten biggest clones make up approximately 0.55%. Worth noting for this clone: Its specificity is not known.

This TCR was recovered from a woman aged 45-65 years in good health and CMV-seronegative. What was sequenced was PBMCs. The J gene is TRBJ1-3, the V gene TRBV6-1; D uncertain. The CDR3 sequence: CASSEAGSNSGNTIYF. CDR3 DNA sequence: TGTGCCAGCAGTGAAGCGGGGAGCAACTCTGGAAACACCATATATTTT.